This T cell receptor (beta chain) was documented in a study of shared clonotypes between healthy human individuals. On the study more broadly: Aged 18 to 49, the donors were two women and a few men. Study findings and constraints: Roughly 5.3% of naive CD4 clonotypes were common to a handful of donors. Sampling involved blood alone; tissue repertoires likely differ.

A word on this clone: Its target is unknown.

Deep was the level at which the assay was run. The protocol was immunoSEQ multiplex PCR, while the TCRdb copy is restricted to in-frame clones and leaves out a portion. The table shows over a million clones, with approximately 98.5% occurring only once. The specimen was naive CD4+ T cells sorted from blood. This sample's subset: CD45RA+ positively selected. This clonotype was sampled from a man aged 25 to 40 in good health.

The CDR3 region is CASSEIGAGEQYF. DNA of the CDR3: TGTGCCAGCAGTGAAATAGGGGCGGGCGAGCAGTACTTC. The chain has TRBV25-1 and TRBJ2-7, with D perhaps assigned TRBD1 or TRBD2 (5 bases each). The CDR3 spans 13 residues. Looked up from germline, CDR1 is MGHDK and CDR2 is SYGVNS. Trimming pared 2 bases from V and 6 bases from J, leaving 11 bases between.